These T cell receptor beta chains were read from a single sample in a study of CXCR3-negative and CXCR3-positive naive CD8 T cells. TCRdb reanalyzed the 5' RACE reads, giving one entry per CDR3 protein sequence and no DNA. The specimen's table records about 5,900 distinct CDR3 sequences. The sequencing input was naive CXCR3+ CD8+ T cells from blood. The receptors shown here come from a human donor in good health. Some clones in this sample may be carry-over from other donors' samples. Both conserved end residues are part of each CDR3. Part of the rows lack a size; the others show once, few, many or a class for expanded clones.

v_gene,j_gene,abundance,CDR3aa
TRBV12-3/TRBV12-4,TRBJ2-2,-,CASNWGGDTGELFF
TRBV5-5,TRBJ2-5,medium-sized,CASSFGGRGETQYF
TRBV9,TRBJ2-1,medium-sized,CASSVNNEQFF
TRBV10-3,TRBJ2-1,-,CAMGDVDYNEQFF
TRBV19,TRBJ1-3,medium-sized,CASRLTNGNTIYF
TRBV2,TRBJ2-1,medium-sized,CASVSGIYNEQFF
TRBV10-3,TRBJ1-4,medium-sized,CAISERGDEKLFF
TRBV27,TRBJ2-5,medium-sized,CASSSLRGGMQETQYF
TRBV6-5,TRBJ1-1,medium-sized,CASSYEVEDTEAFF
TRBV29-1,TRBJ2-1,-,CSVVEGLAGGQNYNEQFF
TRBV11-2,TRBJ1-2,medium-sized,CASSLAWAKDGYTF